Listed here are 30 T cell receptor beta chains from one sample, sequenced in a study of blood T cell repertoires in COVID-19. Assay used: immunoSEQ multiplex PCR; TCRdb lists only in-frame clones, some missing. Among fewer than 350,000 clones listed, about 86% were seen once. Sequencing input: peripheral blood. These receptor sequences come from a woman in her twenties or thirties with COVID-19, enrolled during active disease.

CDR3: CASSQGGGTLNTEAFF. In DNA form, the CDR3 reads TGTGCCAGCAGCCAAGGGGGAGGCACGTTGAACACTGAAGCTTTCTTT. The chain combines TRBV3-1 (or the pseudogene TRBV3-2) with TRBJ1-1; no clear D gene. The germline gives CDR1 LGHDT, CDR2 YNNKEL (reference sequence). The CDR3 length is 16 residues. The V gene lost 1 base and the J gene lost 0 bases, with 12 bases spanning the gap.

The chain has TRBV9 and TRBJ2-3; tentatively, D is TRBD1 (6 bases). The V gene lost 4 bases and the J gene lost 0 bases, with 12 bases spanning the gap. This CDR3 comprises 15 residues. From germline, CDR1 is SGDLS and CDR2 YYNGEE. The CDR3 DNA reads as TGTGCCAGCAGCAATCGGGGACATAGCACAGATACGCAGTATTTT. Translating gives CASSNRGHSTDTQYF. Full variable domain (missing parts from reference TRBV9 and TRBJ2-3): DSGVTQTPKHLITATGQRVTLRCSPRSGDLSVYWYQQSLDQGLQFLIQYYNGEERAKGNILERFSAQQFPDLHSELNLSSLELGDSALYFCASSNRGHSTDTQYFGPGTRLTVL.

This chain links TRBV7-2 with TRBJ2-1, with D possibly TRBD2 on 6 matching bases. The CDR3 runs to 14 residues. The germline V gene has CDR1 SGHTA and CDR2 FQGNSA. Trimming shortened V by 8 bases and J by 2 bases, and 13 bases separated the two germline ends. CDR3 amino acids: CASSRDWAYNEQFF. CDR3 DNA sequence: TGTGCCAGCTCCCGGGACTGGGCCTACAATGAGCAGTTCTTC.

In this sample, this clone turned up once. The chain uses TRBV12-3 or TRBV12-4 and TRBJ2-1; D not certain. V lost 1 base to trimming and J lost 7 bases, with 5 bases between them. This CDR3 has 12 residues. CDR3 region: CASSLVRNEQFF. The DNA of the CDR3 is TGTGCCAGCAGTTTAGTACGGAATGAGCAGTTCTTC.

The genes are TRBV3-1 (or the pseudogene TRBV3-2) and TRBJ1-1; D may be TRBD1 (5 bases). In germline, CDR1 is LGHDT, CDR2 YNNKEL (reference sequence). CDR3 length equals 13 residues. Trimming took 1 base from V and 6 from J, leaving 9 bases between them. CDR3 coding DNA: TGTGCCAGCAGCCAAGGAGGGGAGGCTGAAGCTTTCTTT. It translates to CASSQGGEAEAFF.

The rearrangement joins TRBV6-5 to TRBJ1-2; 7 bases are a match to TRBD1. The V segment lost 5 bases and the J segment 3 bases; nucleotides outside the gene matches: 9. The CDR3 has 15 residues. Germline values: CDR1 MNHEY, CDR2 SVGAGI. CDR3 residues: CASSRAPDRDYGYTF. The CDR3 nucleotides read TGTGCCAGCAGTCGCGCCCCTGACAGGGACTATGGCTACACCTTC.

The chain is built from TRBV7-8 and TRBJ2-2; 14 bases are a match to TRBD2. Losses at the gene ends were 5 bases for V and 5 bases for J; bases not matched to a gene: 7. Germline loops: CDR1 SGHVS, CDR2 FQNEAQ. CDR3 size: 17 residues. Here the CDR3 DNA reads TGTGCCAGCAGCCTCGGACTAGCGGGGGGCCCGACCGGGGAGCTGTTTTTT. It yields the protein CASSLGLAGGPTGELFF. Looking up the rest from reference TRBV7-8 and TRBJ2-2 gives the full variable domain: GAGVSQSPRYKVAKRGQDVALRCDPISGHVSLFWYQQALGQGPEFLTYFQNEAQLDKSGLPSDRFFAERPEGSVSTLKIQRTQQEDSAVYLCASSLGLAGGPTGELFFGEGSRLTVL.

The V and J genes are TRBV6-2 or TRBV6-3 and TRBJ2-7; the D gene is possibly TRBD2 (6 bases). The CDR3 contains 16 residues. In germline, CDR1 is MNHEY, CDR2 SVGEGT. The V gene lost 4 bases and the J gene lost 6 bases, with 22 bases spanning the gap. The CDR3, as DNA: TGTGCCAGCAGTTTAGAGCCGTGGCGGGGAATGCGCGAGCAGTACTTC. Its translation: CASSLEPWRGMREQYF.

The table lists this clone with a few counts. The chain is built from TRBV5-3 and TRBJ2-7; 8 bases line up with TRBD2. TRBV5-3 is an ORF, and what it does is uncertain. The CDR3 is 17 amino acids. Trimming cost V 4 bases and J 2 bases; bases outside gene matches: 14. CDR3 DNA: TGTGCCAGAAGCCCTGCGGGGGGCGCAGGTGAAACCTACGAGCAGTACTTC. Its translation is CARSPAGGAGETYEQYF.

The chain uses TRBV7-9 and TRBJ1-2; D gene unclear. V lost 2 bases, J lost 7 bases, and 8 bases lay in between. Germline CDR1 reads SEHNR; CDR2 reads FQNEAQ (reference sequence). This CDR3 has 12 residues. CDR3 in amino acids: CASSLIVGGYTF. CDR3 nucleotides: TGTGCCAGCAGCTTAATAGTCGGTGGCTACACCTTC.

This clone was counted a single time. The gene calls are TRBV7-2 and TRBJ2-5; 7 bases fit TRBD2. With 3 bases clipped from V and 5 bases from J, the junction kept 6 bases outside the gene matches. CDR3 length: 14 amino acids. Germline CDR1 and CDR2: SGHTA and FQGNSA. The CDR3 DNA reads TGTGCCAGCAGCTTCGCGGGGCGGGGGGAGACCCAGTACTTC. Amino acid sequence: CASSFAGRGETQYF. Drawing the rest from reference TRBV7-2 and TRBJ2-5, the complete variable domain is GAGVSQSPSNKVTEKGKDVELRCDPISGHTALYWYRQSLGQGLEFLIYFQGNSAPDKSGLPSDRFSAERTGGSVSTLTIQRTQQEDSAVYLCASSFAGRGETQYFGPGTRLLVL.

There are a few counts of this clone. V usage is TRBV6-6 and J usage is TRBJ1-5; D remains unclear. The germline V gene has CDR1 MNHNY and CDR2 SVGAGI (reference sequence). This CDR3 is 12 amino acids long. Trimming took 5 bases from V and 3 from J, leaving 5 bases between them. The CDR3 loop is CASSVYNQPQHF. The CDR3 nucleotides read TGTGCCAGCAGTGTATACAATCAGCCCCAGCATTTT.

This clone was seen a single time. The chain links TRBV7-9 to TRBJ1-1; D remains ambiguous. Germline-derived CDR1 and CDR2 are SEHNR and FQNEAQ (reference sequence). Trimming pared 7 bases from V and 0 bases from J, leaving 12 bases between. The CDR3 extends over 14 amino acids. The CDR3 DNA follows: TGTGCCAGCATCCCGCAAGCCATGAACACTGAAGCTTTCTTT. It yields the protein CASIPQAMNTEAFF.

The CDR3 nucleotides are TGTGCCAGCAGCTTGGAAATCTCGGGGGGGGAGACCCAGTACTTC. Its translation: CASSLEISGGETQYF. The chain joins TRBV5-8 to TRBJ2-5, with 8 positions matching TRBD2. The CDR3 covers 15 residues. The V gene's germline CDR1 is SGHTS and CDR2 YDEGEE. After removal of 0 bases from V and 5 bases from J, the junction contained 6 bases not matched to a gene. The variable domain in full, completed from reference TRBV5-8 and TRBJ2-5, reads EAGVTQSPTHLIKTRGQQATLRCSPISGHTSVYWYQQALGLGLQFLLWYDEGEERNRGNFPPRFSGRQFPNYSSELNVNALELEDSALYLCASSLEISGGETQYFGPGTRLLVL.

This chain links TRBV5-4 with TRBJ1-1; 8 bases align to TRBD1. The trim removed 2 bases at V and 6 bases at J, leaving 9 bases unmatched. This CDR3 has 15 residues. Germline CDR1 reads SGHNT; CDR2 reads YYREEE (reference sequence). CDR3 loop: CASSLAHRGASEAFF. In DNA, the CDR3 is TGTGCCAGCAGCTTAGCTCACAGGGGGGCTTCTGAAGCTTTCTTT.

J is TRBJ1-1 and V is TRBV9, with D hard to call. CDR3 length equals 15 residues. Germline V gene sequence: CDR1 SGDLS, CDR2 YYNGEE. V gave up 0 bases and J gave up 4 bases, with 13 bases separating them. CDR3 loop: CASSVAPTRGTEAFF. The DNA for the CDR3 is TGTGCCAGCAGCGTAGCTCCTACCCGCGGCACTGAAGCTTTCTTT.

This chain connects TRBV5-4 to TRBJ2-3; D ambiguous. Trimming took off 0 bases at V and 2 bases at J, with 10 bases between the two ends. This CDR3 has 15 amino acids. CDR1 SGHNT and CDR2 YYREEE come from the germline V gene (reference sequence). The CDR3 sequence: CASSLALANTDTQYF. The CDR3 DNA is TGTGCCAGCAGCTTGGCCTTAGCAAACACAGATACGCAGTATTTT. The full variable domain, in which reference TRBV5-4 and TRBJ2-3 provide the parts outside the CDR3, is ETGVTQSPTHLIKTRGQQVTLRCSSQSGHNTVSWYQQALGQGPQFIFQYYREEENGRGNFPPRFSGLQFPNYSSELNVNALELDDSALYLCASSLALANTDTQYFGPGTRLTVL.

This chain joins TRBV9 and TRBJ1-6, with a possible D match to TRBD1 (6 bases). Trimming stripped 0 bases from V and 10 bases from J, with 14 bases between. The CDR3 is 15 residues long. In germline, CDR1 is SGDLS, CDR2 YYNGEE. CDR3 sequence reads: CASSVATGMGSPLHF. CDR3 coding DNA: TGTGCCAGCAGCGTAGCCACAGGGATGGGATCACCCCTCCACTTT. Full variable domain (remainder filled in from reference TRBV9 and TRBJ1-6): DSGVTQTPKHLITATGQRVTLRCSPRSGDLSVYWYQQSLDQGLQFLIQYYNGEERAKGNILERFSAQQFPDLHSELNLSSLELGDSALYFCASSVATGMGSPLHFGNGTRLTVT.

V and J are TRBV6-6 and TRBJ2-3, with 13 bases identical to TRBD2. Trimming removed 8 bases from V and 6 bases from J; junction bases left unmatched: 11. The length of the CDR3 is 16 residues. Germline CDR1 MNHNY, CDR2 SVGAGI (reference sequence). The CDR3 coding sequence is TGTGCCAGCGGTAGAACTAGCGGGGGGGCCCGGGATACGCAGTATTTT. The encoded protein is CASGRTSGGARDTQYF.

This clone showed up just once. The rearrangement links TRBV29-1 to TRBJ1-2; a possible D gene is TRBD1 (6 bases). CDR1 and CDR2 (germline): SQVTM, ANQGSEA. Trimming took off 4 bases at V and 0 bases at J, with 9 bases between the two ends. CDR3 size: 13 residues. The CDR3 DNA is TGCAGCGTTGCCCCAGGGGCTAACTATGGCTACACCTTC. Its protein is CSVAPGANYGYTF.

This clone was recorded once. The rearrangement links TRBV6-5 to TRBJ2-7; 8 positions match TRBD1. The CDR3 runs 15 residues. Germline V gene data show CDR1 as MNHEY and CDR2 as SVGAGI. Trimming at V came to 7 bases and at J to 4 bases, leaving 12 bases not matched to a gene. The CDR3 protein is CASTLTGTGGYEQYF. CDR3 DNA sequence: TGTGCCAGCACCCTTACCGGGACAGGCGGGTACGAGCAGTACTTC.

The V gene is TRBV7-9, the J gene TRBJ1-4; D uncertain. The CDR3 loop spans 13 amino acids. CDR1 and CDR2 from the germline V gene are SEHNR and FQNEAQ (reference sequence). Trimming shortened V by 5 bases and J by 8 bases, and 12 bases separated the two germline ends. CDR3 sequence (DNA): TGTGCCAGCAGCCGCCAGACGGGGGAAAAACTGTTTTTT. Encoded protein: CASSRQTGEKLFF.

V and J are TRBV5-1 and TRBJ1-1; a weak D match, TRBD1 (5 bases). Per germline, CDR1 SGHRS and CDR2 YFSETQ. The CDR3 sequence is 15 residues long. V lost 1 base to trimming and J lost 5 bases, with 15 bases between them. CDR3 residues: CASSLTWGGWTEAFF. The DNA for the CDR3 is TGCGCCAGCAGCTTGACCTGGGGGGGTTGGACTGAAGCTTTCTTT.

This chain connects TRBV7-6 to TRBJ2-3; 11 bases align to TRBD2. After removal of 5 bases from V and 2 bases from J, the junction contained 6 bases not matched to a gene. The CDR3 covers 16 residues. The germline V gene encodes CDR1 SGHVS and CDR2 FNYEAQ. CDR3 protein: CASSGGSGGATDTQYF. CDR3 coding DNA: TGTGCCAGCAGCGGGGGTAGCGGGGGGGCCACAGATACGCAGTATTTT.

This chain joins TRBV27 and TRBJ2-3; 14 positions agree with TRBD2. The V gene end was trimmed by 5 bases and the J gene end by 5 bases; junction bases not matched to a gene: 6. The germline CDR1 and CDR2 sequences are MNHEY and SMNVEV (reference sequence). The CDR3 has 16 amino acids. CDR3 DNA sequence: TGTGCCAGCAGTCTTTGGACTAGCGGGGGGTTAGATACGCAGTATTTT. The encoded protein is CASSLWTSGGLDTQYF.

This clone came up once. CDR3 residues: CASSDFPGLSPLHF. The CDR3 nucleotides are TGTGCCAGCTCTGATTTTCCAGGTTTGTCACCCCTCCACTTT. This chain joins TRBV25-1 and TRBJ1-6; D uncertain. V lost 8 bases and J 10 bases, leaving 18 bases between the germline ends. The CDR3 spans 14 residues. From germline, CDR1 is MGHDK and CDR2 SYGVNS.

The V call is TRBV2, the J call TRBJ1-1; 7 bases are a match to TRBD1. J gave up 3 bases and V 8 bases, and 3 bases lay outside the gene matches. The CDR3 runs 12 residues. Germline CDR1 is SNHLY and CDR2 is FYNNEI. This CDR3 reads CASRQGDTEAFF. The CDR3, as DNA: TGTGCCAGCCGCCAGGGGGACACTGAAGCTTTCTTT.

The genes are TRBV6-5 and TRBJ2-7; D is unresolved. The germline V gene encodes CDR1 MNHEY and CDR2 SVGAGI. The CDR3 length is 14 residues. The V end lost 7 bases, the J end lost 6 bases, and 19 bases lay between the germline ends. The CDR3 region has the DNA TGTGCCAGCAAATTCTCCCTGGTCGCCAGCGAGCAGTACTTC. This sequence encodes CASKFSLVASEQYF.

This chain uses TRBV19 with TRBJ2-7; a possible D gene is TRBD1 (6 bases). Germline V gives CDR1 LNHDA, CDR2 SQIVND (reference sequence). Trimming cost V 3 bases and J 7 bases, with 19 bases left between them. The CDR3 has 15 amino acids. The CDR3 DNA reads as TGTGCCAGTAGTATTTGGGCCAGGGGAGAGGGAGAGCAGTACTTC. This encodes CASSIWARGEGEQYF. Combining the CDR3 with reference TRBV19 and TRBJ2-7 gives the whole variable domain DGGITQSPKYLFRKEGQNVTLSCEQNLNHDAMYWYRQDPGQGLRLIYYSQIVNDFQKGDIAEGYSVSREKKESFPLTVTSAQKNPTAFYLCASSIWARGEGEQYFGPGTRLTVT.

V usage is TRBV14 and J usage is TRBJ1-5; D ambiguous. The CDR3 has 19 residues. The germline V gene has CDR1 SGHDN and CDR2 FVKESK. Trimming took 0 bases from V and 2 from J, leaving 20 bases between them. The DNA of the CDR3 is TGTGCCAGCAGCCAAGATAACAGTTTATTTATTTCTTGCAATCAGCCCCAGCATTTT. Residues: CASSQDNSLFISCNQPQHF.